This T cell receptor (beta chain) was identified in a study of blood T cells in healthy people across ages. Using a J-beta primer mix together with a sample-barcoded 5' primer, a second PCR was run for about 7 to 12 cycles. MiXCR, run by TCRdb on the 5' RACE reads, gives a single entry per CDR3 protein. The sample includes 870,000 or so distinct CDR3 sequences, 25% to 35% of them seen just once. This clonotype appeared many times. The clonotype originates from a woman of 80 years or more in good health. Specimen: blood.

CDR3 coding DNA: TGTGCCAGCAGAGCACCGGGACAGGGGAAAGTCTCTGGGGCCAACGTCCTGACTTTC. This gives the protein CASRAPGQGKVSGANVLTF. This chain connects TRBV11-2 to TRBJ2-6, with 10 bases that match TRBD1. This CDR3 spans 19 amino acids. Looked up from germline, CDR1 is SGHAT and CDR2 is FQNNGV. V was pared by 6 bases and J by 0 bases, with 11 bases of the junction left unmatched.